The T cell receptor beta chain described here comes from a study of response to subunit inactivated influenza vaccine. The study, taken as a whole, reports: Seasonal influenza vaccination, on each occasion, was suggested by the authors to recruit few new T cells.

TCRdb itself ran the RT-PCR reads through MiXCR, one entry per CDR3 protein. The repertoire holds under 550,000 distinct CDR3 sequences, with around 8% as singletons. V lost 8 bases and J lost 7, with 16 bases in between. This CDR3 is 13 amino acids long. Germline V lookup: CDR1 MNHEY, CDR2 SMNVEV (reference sequence). Regarding this clonotype: Its antigen is currently unknown.

The TCR comes from a man in his fifties or sixties who received an inactivated influenza vaccine. The sample in question was PBMCs from blood, obtained less than 25 months after vaccination. This sequence joins TRBV27 and TRBJ2-3; D call uncertain. CDR3 DNA sequence: TGTGCCAGCTGTCCTCGGTTCACTAATACGCAGTATTTT. Protein product: CASCPRFTNTQYF.